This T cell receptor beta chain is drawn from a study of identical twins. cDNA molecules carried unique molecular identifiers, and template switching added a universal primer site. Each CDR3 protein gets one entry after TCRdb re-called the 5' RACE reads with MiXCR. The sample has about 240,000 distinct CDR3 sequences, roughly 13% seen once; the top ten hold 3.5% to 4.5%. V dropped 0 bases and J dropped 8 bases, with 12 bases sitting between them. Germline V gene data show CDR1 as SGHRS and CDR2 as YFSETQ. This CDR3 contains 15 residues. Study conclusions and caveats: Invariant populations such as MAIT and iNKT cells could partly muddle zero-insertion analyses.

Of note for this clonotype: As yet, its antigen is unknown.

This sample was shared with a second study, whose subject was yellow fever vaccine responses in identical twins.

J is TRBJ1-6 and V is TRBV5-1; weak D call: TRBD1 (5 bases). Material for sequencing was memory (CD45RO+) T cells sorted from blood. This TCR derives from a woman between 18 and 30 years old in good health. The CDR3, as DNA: TGCGCCAGCAGCTTGGGTGGGACCGACCATTCACCCCTCCACTTT. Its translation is CASSLGGTDHSPLHF.